This T cell receptor beta chain stems from a study of blood T cell repertoires in COVID-19. The assay was immunoSEQ multiplex PCR, and TCRdb's table has in-frame clones only and misses some. Here the sample spans 150,000 to 200,000 clones, 80% to 90% being singletons. The ends were cut back, 1 base at V and 7 bases at J, with 14 bases in the middle. Germline lookup yields CDR1 LGHNA and CDR2 YSLEER. The length of the CDR3 is 16 residues. The chain carries TRBV4-3 and TRBJ1-6; D unclear. The origin of this receptor is a man aged 55 to 69 with acute or convalescent COVID-19. Material: peripheral blood. The CDR3 DNA sequence: TGCGCCAGCAGCCAAGGCCGACTTAGCACGAATTCACCCCTCCACTTT. Its protein is CASSQGRLSTNSPLHF.